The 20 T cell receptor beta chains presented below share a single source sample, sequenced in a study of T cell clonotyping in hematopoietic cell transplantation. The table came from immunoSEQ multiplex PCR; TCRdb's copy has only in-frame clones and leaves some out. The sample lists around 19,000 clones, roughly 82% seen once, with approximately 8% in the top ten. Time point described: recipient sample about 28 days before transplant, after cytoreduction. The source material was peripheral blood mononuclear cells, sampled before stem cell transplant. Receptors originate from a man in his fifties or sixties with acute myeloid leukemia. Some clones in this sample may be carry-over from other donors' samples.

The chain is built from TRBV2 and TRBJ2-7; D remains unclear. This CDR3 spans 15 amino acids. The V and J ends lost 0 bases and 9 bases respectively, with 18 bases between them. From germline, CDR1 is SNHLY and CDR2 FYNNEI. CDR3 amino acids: CASSEAAYLEAPQYF. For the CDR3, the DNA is TGTGCCAGCAGTGAAGCAGCCTATCTAGAGGCCCCGCAGTACTTC.

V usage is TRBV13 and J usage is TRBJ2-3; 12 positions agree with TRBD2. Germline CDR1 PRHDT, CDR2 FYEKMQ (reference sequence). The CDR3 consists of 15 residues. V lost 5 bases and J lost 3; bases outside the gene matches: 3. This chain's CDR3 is CASSRTSGMTDTQYF. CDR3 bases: TGTGCCAGCAGCCGGACTAGCGGGATGACAGATACGCAGTATTTT.

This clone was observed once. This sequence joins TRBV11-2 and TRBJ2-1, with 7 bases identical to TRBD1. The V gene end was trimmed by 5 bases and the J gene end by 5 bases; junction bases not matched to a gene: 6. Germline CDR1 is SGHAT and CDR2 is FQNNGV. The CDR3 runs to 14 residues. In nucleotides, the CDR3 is TGTGCCAGCAGCCAGACAGGGAGCAACAATGAGCAGTTCTTC. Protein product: CASSQTGSNNEQFF.

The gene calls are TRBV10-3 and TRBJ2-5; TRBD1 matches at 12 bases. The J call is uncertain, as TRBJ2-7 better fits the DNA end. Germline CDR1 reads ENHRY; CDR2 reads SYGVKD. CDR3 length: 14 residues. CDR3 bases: TGTGCCATCAGGAGGGACAGGGGGCCCAGCGAGCAGTACTTC. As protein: CAIRRDRGPSEQYF.

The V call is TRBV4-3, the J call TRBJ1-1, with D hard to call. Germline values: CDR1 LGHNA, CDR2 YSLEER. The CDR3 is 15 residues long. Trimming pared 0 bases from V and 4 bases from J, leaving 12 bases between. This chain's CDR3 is CASSQDLGRSTEAFF. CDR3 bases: TGCGCCAGCAGCCAAGATCTTGGGCGGAGCACTGAAGCTTTCTTT.

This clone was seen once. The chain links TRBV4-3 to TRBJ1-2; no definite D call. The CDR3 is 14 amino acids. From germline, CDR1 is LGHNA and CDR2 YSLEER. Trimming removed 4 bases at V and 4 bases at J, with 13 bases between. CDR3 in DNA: TGCGCCAGCAGCCCCCAGCAGGTTCCCTATGGCTACACCTTC. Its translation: CASSPQQVPYGYTF.

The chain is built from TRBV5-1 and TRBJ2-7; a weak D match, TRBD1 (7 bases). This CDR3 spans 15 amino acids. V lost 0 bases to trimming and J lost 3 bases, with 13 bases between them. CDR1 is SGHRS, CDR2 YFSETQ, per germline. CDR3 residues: CASSLEDRRGYEQYF. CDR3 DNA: TGCGCCAGCAGCTTGGAGGACAGGAGGGGCTACGAGCAGTACTTC.

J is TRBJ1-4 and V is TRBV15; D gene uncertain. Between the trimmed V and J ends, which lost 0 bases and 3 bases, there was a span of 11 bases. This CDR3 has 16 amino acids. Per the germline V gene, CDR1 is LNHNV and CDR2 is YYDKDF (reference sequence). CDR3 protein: CATSRDRRGSNEKLFF. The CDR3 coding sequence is TGTGCCACCAGCAGAGATCGTCGAGGATCTAATGAAAAACTGTTTTTT.

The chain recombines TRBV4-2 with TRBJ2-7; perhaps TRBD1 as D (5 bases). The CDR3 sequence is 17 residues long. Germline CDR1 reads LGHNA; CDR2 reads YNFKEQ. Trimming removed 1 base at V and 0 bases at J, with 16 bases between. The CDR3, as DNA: TGTGCCAGCAGCCAAGGGGGCGGACACCAAATCTCCTACGAGCAGTACTTC. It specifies CASSQGGGHQISYEQYF.

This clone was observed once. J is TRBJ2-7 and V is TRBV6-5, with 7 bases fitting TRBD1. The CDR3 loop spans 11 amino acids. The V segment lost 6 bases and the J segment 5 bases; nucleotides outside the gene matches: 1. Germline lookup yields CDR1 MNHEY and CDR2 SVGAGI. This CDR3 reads CASRTGNEQYF. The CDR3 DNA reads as TGTGCCAGCAGGACAGGGAACGAGCAGTACTTC.

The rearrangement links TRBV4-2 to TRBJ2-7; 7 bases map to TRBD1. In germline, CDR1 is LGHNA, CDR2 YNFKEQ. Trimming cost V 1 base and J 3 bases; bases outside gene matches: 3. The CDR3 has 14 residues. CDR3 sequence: CASSQGRDSYEQYF. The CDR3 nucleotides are TGTGCCAGCAGCCAAGGTAGGGACAGCTACGAGCAGTACTTC.

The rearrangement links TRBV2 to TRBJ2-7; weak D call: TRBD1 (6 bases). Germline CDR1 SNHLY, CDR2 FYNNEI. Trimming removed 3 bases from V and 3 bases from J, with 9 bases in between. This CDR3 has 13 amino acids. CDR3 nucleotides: TGTGCCAGCAGTGAGCAGGGGAGCTACGAGCAGTACTTC. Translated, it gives CASSEQGSYEQYF.

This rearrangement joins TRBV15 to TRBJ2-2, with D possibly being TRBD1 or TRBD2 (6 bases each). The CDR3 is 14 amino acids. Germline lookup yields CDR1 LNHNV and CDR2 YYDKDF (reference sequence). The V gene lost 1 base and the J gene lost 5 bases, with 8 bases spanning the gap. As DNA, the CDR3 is TGTGCCACCAGCAGAGGAGGGGGGACCGGGGAGCTGTTTTTT. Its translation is CATSRGGGTGELFF. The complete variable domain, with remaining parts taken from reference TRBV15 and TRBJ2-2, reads DAMVIQNPRYQVTQFGKPVTLSCSQTLNHNVMYWYQQKSSQAPKLLFHYYDKDFNNEADTPDNFQSRRPNTSFCFLDIRSPGLGDTAMYLCATSRGGGTGELFFGEGSRLTVL.

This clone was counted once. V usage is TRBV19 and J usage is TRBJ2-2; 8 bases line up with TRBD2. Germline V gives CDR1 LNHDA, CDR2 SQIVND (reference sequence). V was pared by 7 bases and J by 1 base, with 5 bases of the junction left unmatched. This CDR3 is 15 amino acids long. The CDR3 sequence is CASKAAGGNTGELFF. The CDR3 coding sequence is TGTGCCAGTAAGGCGGCGGGGGGGAACACCGGGGAGCTGTTTTTT. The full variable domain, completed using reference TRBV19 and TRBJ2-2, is DGGITQSPKYLFRKEGQNVTLSCEQNLNHDAMYWYRQDPGQGLRLIYYSQIVNDFQKGDIAEGYSVSREKKESFPLTVTSAQKNPTAFYLCASKAAGGNTGELFFGEGSRLTVL.

CDR3 sequence: CATSRDRALSNSPLHF. In DNA, the CDR3 is TGTGCCACCAGCAGAGACCGGGCCCTCAGTAATTCACCCCTCCACTTT. The chain links TRBV15 to TRBJ1-6; no clear D. V gave up 0 bases and J gave up 6 bases, with 12 bases separating them. Germline V lookup: CDR1 LNHNV, CDR2 YYDKDF (reference sequence). The CDR3 sequence is 16 residues long.

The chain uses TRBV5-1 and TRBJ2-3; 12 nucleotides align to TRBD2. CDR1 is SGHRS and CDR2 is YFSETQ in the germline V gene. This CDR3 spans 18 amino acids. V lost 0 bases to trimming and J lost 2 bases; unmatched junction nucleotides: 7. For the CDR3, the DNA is TGCGCCAGCAGCTTGGCCCCTCGACTAGCGGGGGTCACAGATACGCAGTATTTT. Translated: CASSLAPRLAGVTDTQYF. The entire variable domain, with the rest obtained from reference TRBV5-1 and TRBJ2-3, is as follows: KAGVTQTPRYLIKTRGQQVTLSCSPISGHRSVSWYQQTPGQGLQFLFEYFSETQRNKGNFPGRFSGRQFSNSRSEMNVSTLELGDSALYLCASSLAPRLAGVTDTQYFGPGTRLTVL.

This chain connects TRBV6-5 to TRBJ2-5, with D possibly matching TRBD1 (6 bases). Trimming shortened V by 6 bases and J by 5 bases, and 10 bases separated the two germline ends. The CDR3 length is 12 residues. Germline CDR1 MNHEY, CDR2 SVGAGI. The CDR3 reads CASRTTGETQYF. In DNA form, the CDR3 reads TGTGCCAGCAGAACCACAGGGGAGACCCAGTACTTC.

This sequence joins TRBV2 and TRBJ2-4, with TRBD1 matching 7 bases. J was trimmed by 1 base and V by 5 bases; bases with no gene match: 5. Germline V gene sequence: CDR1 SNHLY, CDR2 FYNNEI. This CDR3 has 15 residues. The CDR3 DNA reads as TGTGCCAGCAGTCGACAGGGTCTGGCCAAAAACATTCAGTACTTC. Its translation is CASSRQGLAKNIQYF.

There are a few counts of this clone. As DNA, the CDR3 is TGTGCCAGCAGTTACAGGGGGGATAGCGACTATGGCTACACCTTC. Amino acids: CASSYRGDSDYGYTF. This chain connects TRBV6-5 to TRBJ1-2; D may be TRBD1 (6 bases). CDR1 is MNHEY, CDR2 SVGAGI, per germline. Trimming pared 2 bases from V and 3 bases from J, leaving 13 bases between. The CDR3 has 15 residues.

The CDR3 loop reads CASSLLTPPANYGYTF. CDR3 sequence (DNA): TGTGCCAGCAGCCTACTGACGCCCCCAGCTAACTATGGCTACACCTTC. The chain employs TRBV7-2 and TRBJ1-2; D ambiguous. Trimming removed 5 bases at V and 0 bases at J, with 16 bases between. The CDR3 has 16 amino acids. CDR1 and CDR2 (germline): SGHTA, FQGNSA. The full variable domain, its missing parts supplied by reference TRBV7-2 and TRBJ1-2, is GAGVSQSPSNKVTEKGKDVELRCDPISGHTALYWYRQSLGQGLEFLIYFQGNSAPDKSGLPSDRFSAERTGGSVSTLTIQRTQQEDSAVYLCASSLLTPPANYGYTFGSGTRLTVV.